The 3 T cell receptor beta chains presented below share a single source sample, sequenced in a study of cytotoxic CD8 clonotypes in ibrutinib-treated CLL. The method was immunoSEQ multiplex PCR; TCRdb's version includes in-frame clones alone and lacks a portion of them. The table shows roughly 70,000 clones, with about nine tenths occurring only once. Sequenced here: PBMCs, sampled after 12 months of ibrutinib treatment. These receptors originate from a human donor with chronic lymphocytic leukemia.

This chain connects TRBV7-8 to TRBJ2-5; D gene unclear. Germline-derived CDR1 and CDR2 are SGHVS and FQNEAQ. The germline V and J ends were trimmed by 2 bases and 1 base, with 8 bases remaining between them. CDR3 length equals 14 residues. Here the CDR3 reads CASSLRVVQETQYF. The CDR3, as DNA: TGTGCCAGCAGCTTAAGGGTGGTCCAAGAGACCCAGTACTTC.

This clone was recorded a few times. The rearrangement links TRBV19 to TRBJ1-1; 7 bases are shared with TRBD1. The V segment lost 5 bases and the J segment 1 base; nucleotides outside the gene matches: 4. The V gene's germline CDR1 is LNHDA and CDR2 SQIVND (reference sequence). This CDR3 region has 14 residues. DNA of the CDR3: TGTGCCAGTAGTTCCGACAGGGCGAACACTGAAGCTTTCTTT. The encoded protein is CASSSDRANTEAFF.

V usage is TRBV11-2 and J usage is TRBJ1-2, with a weak D call TRBD1 (6 bases). Trimming took off 0 bases at V and 6 bases at J, with 8 bases between the two ends. CDR1 and CDR2 from the germline V gene are SGHAT and FQNNGV. The CDR3 is 13 residues long. CDR3 nucleotides: TGTGCCAGCAGCTTAGATCGGGGGCATGGCTACACCTTC. Protein: CASSLDRGHGYTF.